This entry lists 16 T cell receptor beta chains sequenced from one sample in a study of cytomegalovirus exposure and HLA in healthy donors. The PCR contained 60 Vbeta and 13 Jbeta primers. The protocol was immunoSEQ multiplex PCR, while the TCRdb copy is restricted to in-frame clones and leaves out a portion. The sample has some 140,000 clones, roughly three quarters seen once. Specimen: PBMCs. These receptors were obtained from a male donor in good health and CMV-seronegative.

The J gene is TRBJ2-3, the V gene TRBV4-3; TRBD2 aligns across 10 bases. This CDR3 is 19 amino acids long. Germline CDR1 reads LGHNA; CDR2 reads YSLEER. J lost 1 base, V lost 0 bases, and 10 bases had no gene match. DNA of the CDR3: TGCGCCAGCAGCCAAGATCTGGCTAGCGGGGGACCCCGCACAGATACGCAGTATTTT. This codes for CASSQDLASGGPRTDTQYF.

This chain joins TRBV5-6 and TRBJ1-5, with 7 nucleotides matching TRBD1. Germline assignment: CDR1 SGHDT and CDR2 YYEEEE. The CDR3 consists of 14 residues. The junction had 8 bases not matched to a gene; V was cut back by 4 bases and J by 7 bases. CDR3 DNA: TGTGCCAGCAGCGTCCGGGACAGAAGACAGCCCCAGCATTTT. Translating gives CASSVRDRRQPQHF.

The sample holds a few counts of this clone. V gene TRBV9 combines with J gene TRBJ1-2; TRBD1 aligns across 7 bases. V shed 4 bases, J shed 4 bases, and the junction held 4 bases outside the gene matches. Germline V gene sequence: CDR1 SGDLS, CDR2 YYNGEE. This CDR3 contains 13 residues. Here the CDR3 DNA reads TGTGCCAGCAGCAAGACAGGGCCCTATGGCTACACCTTC. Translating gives CASSKTGPYGYTF.

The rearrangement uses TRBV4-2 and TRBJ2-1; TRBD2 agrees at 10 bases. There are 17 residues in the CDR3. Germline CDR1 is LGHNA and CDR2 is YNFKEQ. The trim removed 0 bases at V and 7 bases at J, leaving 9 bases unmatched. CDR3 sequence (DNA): TGTGCCAGCAGCCAAGATAGGGCTAGCGGGGGTGGGAATGAGCAGTTCTTC. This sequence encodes CASSQDRASGGGNEQFF.

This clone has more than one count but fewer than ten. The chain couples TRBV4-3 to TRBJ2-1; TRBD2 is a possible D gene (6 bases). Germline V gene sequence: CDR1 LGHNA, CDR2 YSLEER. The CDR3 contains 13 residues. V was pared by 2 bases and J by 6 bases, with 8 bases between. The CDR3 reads CASSQTSFNEQFF. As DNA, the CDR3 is TGCGCCAGCAGCCAAACTAGCTTCAATGAGCAGTTCTTC.

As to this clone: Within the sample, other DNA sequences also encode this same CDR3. DNA of the CDR3: TGTGCCAGCAGCCCCGGGGACAGCAATTCACCCCTCCACTTT. It yields the protein CASSPGDSNSPLHF. The V call is TRBV25-1, the J call TRBJ1-6; 7 bases are a match to TRBD1. Trimming took 6 bases from V and 7 from J; bases not matched to a gene: 6. This CDR3 spans 14 amino acids. CDR1 MGHDK and CDR2 SYGVNS come from the germline V gene.

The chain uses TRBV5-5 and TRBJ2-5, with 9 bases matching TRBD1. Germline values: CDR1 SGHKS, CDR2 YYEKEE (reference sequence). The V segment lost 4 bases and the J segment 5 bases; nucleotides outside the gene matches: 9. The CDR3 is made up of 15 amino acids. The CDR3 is CASSQTQGARETQYF. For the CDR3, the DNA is TGTGCCAGCAGCCAAACACAGGGGGCACGGGAGACCCAGTACTTC.

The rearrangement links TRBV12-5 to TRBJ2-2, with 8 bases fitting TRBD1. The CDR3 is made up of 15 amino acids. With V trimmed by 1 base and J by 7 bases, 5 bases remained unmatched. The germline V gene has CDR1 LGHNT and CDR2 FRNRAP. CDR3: CASGLGQGIFGELFF. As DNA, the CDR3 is TGTGCTAGTGGTTTGGGACAGGGGATTTTCGGGGAGCTGTTTTTT.

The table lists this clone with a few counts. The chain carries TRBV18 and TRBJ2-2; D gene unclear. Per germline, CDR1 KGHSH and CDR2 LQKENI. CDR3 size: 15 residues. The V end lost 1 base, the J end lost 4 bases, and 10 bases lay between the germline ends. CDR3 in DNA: TGTGCCAGCTCACCACTGCCGGGTGGCACCGGGGAGCTGTTTTTT. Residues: CASSPLPGGTGELFF.

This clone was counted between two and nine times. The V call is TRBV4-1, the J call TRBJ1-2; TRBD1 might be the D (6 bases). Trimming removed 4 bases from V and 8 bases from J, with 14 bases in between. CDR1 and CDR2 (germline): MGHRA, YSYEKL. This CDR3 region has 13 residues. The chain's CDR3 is CASSPGGAPGYTF. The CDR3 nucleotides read TGCGCCAGCAGCCCGGGGGGGGCACCGGGCTACACCTTC.

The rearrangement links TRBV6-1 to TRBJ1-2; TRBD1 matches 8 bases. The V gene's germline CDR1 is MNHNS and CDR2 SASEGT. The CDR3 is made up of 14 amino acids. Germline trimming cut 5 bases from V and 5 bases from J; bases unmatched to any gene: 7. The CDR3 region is CASSSDRAFYGYTF. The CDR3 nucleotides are TGTGCCAGCAGTTCGGACAGGGCCTTTTATGGCTACACCTTC.

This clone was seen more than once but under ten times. CDR3 amino acids: CASSGGSGFSTEAFF. CDR3 bases: TGCGCCAGCAGCGGGGGGTCGGGTTTTAGCACTGAAGCTTTCTTT. The chain uses TRBV5-1 and TRBJ1-1; D might be TRBD1 (5 bases). From germline, CDR1 is SGHRS and CDR2 YFSETQ. The CDR3 has 15 residues. The V end lost 4 bases, the J end lost 4 bases, and 17 bases lay between the germline ends.

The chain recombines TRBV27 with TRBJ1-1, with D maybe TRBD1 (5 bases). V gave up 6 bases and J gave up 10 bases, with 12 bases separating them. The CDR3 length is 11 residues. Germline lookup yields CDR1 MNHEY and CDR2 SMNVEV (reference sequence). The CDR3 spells CASSGGHRAFF. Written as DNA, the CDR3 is TGTGCCAGCAGCGGCGGACACAGAGCTTTCTTT.

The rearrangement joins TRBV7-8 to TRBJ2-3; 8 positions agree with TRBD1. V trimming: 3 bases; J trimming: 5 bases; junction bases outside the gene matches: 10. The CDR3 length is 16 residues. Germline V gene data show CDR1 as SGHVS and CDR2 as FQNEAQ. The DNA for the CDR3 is TGTGCCAGCAGCTTTTCAGGGGGCTTTTCAGAAGATACGCAGTATTTT. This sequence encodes CASSFSGGFSEDTQYF.

The CDR3 spells CASSPRTGYNEQFF. CDR3 nucleotides: TGTGCCAGCAGCCCCCGTACAGGGTACAATGAGCAGTTCTTC. The chain employs TRBV5-4 and TRBJ2-1; tentatively, D is TRBD1 (6 bases). Trimming shortened V by 4 bases and J by 4 bases, and 12 bases separated the two germline ends. This CDR3 spans 14 amino acids. Germline V CDR1 and CDR2: SGHNT, YYREEE (reference sequence).

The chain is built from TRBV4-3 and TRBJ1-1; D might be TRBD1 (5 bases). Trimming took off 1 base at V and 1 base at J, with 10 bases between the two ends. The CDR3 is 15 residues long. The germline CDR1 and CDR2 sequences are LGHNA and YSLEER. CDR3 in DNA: TGCGCCAGCAGCCAAGCAGGGTTGGCGAACACTGAAGCTTTCTTT. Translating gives CASSQAGLANTEAFF.